What follows describes a single T cell receptor beta chain. The antigen remains undetermined. Just one base apart from a much larger clone, this may be a read error. The data derive from a study of blood T cells in healthy people across ages. Notes on the study in general: Leaving the PBMCs unsorted stopped any conclusive comparison of naive versus antigen-experienced cells. Measured against age, TCR beta diversity per million T cells decreased in a roughly linear manner.

Germline V gives CDR1 SGHTA, CDR2 FQGNSA. The CDR3 consists of 14 residues. Using a J-beta primer mix together with a sample-barcoded 5' primer, a second PCR was run for about 6 to 11 cycles. TCRdb used MiXCR to reprocess the 5' RACE reads, holding one entry per CDR3 protein. This table holds hundreds of thousands of distinct CDR3 sequences, about 30% found once. The chain joins TRBV7-2 to TRBJ2-1; unclear D gene. The J call may be wrong; the DNA end is better matched by TRBJ2-7. Sequencing was done on a sample of blood. This clonotype originated in a woman aged 80 or over in good health. CDR3 sequence: CASSLRQSYNEQYF. The CDR3 coding sequence is TGTGCCAGCAGCTTACGGCAGTCTTACAATGAGCAGTACTTC.